This paragraph reports one T cell receptor beta chain. Antigen unknown. Exclusion of a patient followed from autoimmune disease history or systemic immunosuppression. The CDR3 is 19 residues long. Trimming at V came to 5 bases and at J to 4 bases, leaving 22 bases not matched to a gene. CDR1 and CDR2 from the germline V gene are LNHDA and SQIVND (reference sequence). This specimen comes from a study of OX40 agonist ivuxolimab in advanced cancers. Study-wide context: Eligibility admitted prior anti-PD-1, anti-PD-L1 or anti-CTLA-4 therapy; roughly 39% had some.

This table comes from immunoSEQ multiplex PCR, and its TCRdb copy is limited to in-frame clones, with some not included. The sample has about 69,000 clones, 60% to 85% seen once. Broader study findings: On average, CD8+ T cells showed a greater number of expanded clones than CD4+.

The sequence came from an adult with an advanced solid tumor such as melanoma, head and neck, liver or kidney cancer. The chain is built from TRBV19 and TRBJ2-7; 8 bases are a match to TRBD1. This specimen was CD4+ or CD8+ T cells sorted from blood, taken in a trial of the OX40 agonist ivuxolimab. This chain's CDR3 is CASSPRTGSPGGTGYEQYF. CDR3 DNA: TGTGCCAGTAGTCCCCGGACAGGGAGCCCCGGAGGAACAGGATACGAGCAGTACTTC. Complete variable domain (other parts from reference TRBV19 and TRBJ2-7): DGGITQSPKYLFRKEGQNVTLSCEQNLNHDAMYWYRQDPGQGLRLIYYSQIVNDFQKGDIAEGYSVSREKKESFPLTVTSAQKNPTAFYLCASSPRTGSPGGTGYEQYFGPGTRLTVT.